These 23 T cell receptor beta chains share one sample of origin, sequenced in a study of T-cell reconstitution after alpha-beta-depleted transplantation in children. Unique molecular identifiers were incorporated when the TCRbeta library was constructed. One entry per CDR3 protein, called by TCRdb with MiXCR from the PCR reads. This table has approximately 500,000 distinct CDR3 sequences, roughly a tenth appearing once. The sample consisted of PBMCs, taken before TCRalphabeta/CD19-depleted stem cell transplant. Receptors were obtained from a child aged 2 to 15 with inherited bone marrow failure, due to receive a stem cell transplant.

This clonotype has just a few counts. The chain uses TRBV18 and TRBJ2-2; D possibly corresponds to TRBD2 (5 bases). Germline CDR1 KGHSH, CDR2 LQKENI. Trimming removed 6 bases at V and 7 bases at J, with 9 bases between. The CDR3 length is 12 residues. The CDR3 DNA sequence: TGTGCCAGCTCCGAGGGATTCGGGGAGCTGTTTTTT. This translates into CASSEGFGELFF.

In this sample, this clonotype turned up many times. This chain uses TRBV5-1 with TRBJ2-6; D perhaps matches TRBD1 (5 bases). Germline V gene sequence: CDR1 SGHRS, CDR2 YFSETQ. Between the trimmed V and J ends, which lost 4 bases and 5 bases, there was a span of 13 bases. This CDR3 is 15 amino acids long. The chain's CDR3 is CASSVQELWANVLTF. The CDR3 DNA follows: TGCGCCAGCAGCGTACAGGAACTCTGGGCCAACGTCCTGACTTTC.

In this sample, this clonotype turned up many times. This chain links TRBV6-2 or TRBV6-3 with TRBJ2-1; TRBD2 agrees at 15 bases. CDR1 is MNHEY, CDR2 SVGEGT, per germline. The V gene end was trimmed by 8 bases and the J gene end by 9 bases; junction bases not matched to a gene: 2. This CDR3 is built from 13 residues. In nucleotides, the CDR3 is TGTGCCAGCGGGACTAGCGGGAGGAGTGAGCAGTTCTTC. Amino acids: CASGTSGRSEQFF.

In its sample, this clonotype was seen many times. The chain is built from TRBV3-1 and TRBJ2-7; 8 bases align to TRBD1. Trimming removed 1 base from V and 4 bases from J; junction bases left unmatched: 3. This CDR3 spans 14 amino acids. Per germline, CDR1 LGHDT and CDR2 YNNKEL (reference sequence). The CDR3 sequence is CASSQGTGTYEQYF. The CDR3 DNA sequence: TGTGCCAGCAGCCAAGGGACAGGGACTTACGAGCAGTACTTC.

Ten or more counts support this clonotype. The V gene is TRBV12-3 or TRBV12-4, the J gene TRBJ2-2; D is perhaps TRBD2 (5 bases). The CDR3 loop spans 14 amino acids. The V end was cut by 6 bases, the J end by 4 bases, with 12 bases between. The CDR3 here is CASSPYRGTGELFF. Here the CDR3 DNA reads TGTGCCAGCAGCCCCTACCGGGGCACCGGGGAGCTGTTTTTT.

Regarding this clonotype: This clone may be a read error of a much larger clone one base away. The gene calls are TRBV7-2 and TRBJ2-3; D gene uncertain. Trimming shortened V by 1 base and J by 7 bases, and 12 bases separated the two germline ends. Germline V gives CDR1 SGHTA, CDR2 FQGNSA. CDR3 length equals 14 residues. The CDR3 DNA is TGTGCCAGCAGCTTAGATAGGGCCTCATATACGCAGTATTTT. Its protein product is CASSLDRASYTQYF.

This clonotype was counted at least ten times. The chain joins TRBV5-1 to TRBJ2-5; D is unresolved. Germline lookup yields CDR1 SGHRS and CDR2 YFSETQ. The CDR3 has 11 amino acids. The V gene lost 2 bases and the J gene lost 5 bases, with 4 bases spanning the gap. The CDR3 DNA reads as TGCGCCAGCAGCTTCACGGAGACCCAGTACTTC. Protein: CASSFTETQYF.

The chain has TRBV29-1 and TRBJ2-5, with 7 bases aligning to TRBD1. Unmatched junction bases numbered 14, after V lost 2 bases and J lost 5 bases. The CDR3 covers 16 residues. Germline lookup yields CDR1 SQVTM and CDR2 ANQGSEA. The CDR3, as DNA: TGCAGCGTTGAACCTCCCAGGACAGGTCTCTCGGAGACCCAGTACTTC. It yields the protein CSVEPPRTGLSETQYF.

The chain employs TRBV20-1 and TRBJ2-1; tentative D call: TRBD2 (7 bases). Germline-derived CDR1 and CDR2 are DFQATT and SNEGSKA (reference sequence). The CDR3 extends over 13 amino acids. V was clipped by 6 bases and J by 8 bases, with 17 bases between them. The CDR3 coding sequence is TGCAGTGCGGAGGGGGGGGAGGGCTATGAGCAGTTCTTC. Protein product: CSAEGGEGYEQFF.

The chain uses TRBV6-5 and TRBJ2-6; D unclear. V lost 4 bases, J lost 4 bases, and 14 bases lay in between. Germline V gene data show CDR1 as MNHEY and CDR2 as SVGAGI. The CDR3 runs to 16 residues. The CDR3 nucleotides read TGTGCCAGCAGTTCCAGCCCGCAGAGAGGGGCCAACGTCCTGACTTTC. Translating gives CASSSSPQRGANVLTF.

Many counts were recorded for this clonotype. The CDR3: CASSTPPGLAGGQETQYF. The CDR3 DNA reads as TGTGCCAGTAGTACTCCTCCGGGGCTAGCGGGAGGACAAGAGACCCAGTACTTC. The V call is TRBV19, the J call TRBJ2-5; 11 nucleotides line up with TRBD2. Germline V CDR1 and CDR2: LNHDA, SQIVND (reference sequence). V gave up 4 bases and J gave up 2 bases; unmatched junction bases: 12. The CDR3 runs 18 residues. Filled out from reference TRBV19 and TRBJ2-5, the complete variable domain reads DGGITQSPKYLFRKEGQNVTLSCEQNLNHDAMYWYRQDPGQGLRLIYYSQIVNDFQKGDIAEGYSVSREKKESFPLTVTSAQKNPTAFYLCASSTPPGLAGGQETQYFGPGTRLLVL.

There are many counts of this clonotype. This chain connects TRBV27 to TRBJ2-7; D not certain. The CDR3 totals 14 residues. Germline-derived CDR1 and CDR2 are MNHEY and SMNVEV (reference sequence). Between the trimmed V and J ends, which lost 6 bases and 1 base, there was a span of 13 bases. The CDR3 DNA reads TGTGCCAGCAGCCGGACGGGTCAATCCTACGAGCAGTACTTC. Translated, it gives CASSRTGQSYEQYF.

This clonotype was seen a handful of times. The chain combines TRBV20-1 with TRBJ2-1, with D possibly matching TRBD1 (5 bases). Trimming shortened V by 3 bases and J by 5 bases, and 20 bases separated the two germline ends. Germline V CDR1 and CDR2: DFQATT, SNEGSKA (reference sequence). The CDR3 runs to 16 residues. The CDR3 sequence: CSARTSQGRLNNEQFF. CDR3 coding DNA: TGCAGTGCTAGGACTTCCCAGGGCAGACTCAACAATGAGCAGTTCTTC.

The sample holds many counts of this clonotype. The chain has TRBV29-1 and TRBJ2-1; either TRBD1 or TRBD2 may fit D (6 bases each). The CDR3 is 15 amino acids. CDR1 and CDR2 (germline): SQVTM, ANQGSEA. V was shortened by 7 bases and J by 0 bases, with 16 bases between the two germline ends. CDR3 in amino acids: CSANLGGFSYNEQFF. DNA for the CDR3: TGCAGCGCCAACCTCGGGGGCTTCTCCTACAATGAGCAGTTCTTC.

Ten or more counts support this clonotype. This chain uses TRBV28 with TRBJ1-6; 11 nucleotides align to TRBD1. The CDR3 has 16 amino acids. Per germline, CDR1 MDHEN and CDR2 SYDVKM. J lost 6 bases, V lost 2 bases, and 3 bases had no gene match. The CDR3 DNA sequence: TGTGCCAGCAGTTTACTCGGGACAGGGGGTAATTCACCCCTCCACTTT. It codes for CASSLLGTGGNSPLHF.

In this sample, this clonotype turned up many times. The genes are TRBV20-1 and TRBJ1-2, with D uncertain. Germline V gene lookup returns CDR1 DFQATT and CDR2 SNEGSKA (reference sequence). The CDR3 is 11 amino acids. In DNA, the CDR3 is TGCAGCTCGGGGAACCCCTATGGCTACACCTTC. This codes for CSSGNPYGYTF.

This clonotype was counted only a few times. The genes are TRBV11-2 and TRBJ1-2; 8 bases align to TRBD1. Trimming took 5 bases from V and 0 from J; bases not matched to a gene: 8. Germline CDR1 is SGHAT and CDR2 is FQNNGV. The CDR3 is made up of 16 amino acids. In DNA form, the CDR3 reads TGTGCCAGCAGCCCCTGGGACAGGAGGACTAACTATGGCTACACCTTC. It codes for CASSPWDRRTNYGYTF.

The chain couples TRBV12-3 or TRBV12-4 to TRBJ2-7; 7 positions agree with TRBD2. The CDR3 totals 15 residues. V gave up 8 bases and J gave up 2 bases; unmatched junction bases: 12. The CDR3 spells CASQSTSSGTYEQYF. CDR3 DNA: TGTGCCAGCCAATCCACCTCTAGCGGAACCTACGAGCAGTACTTC.

As for this clonotype: A read error may be the cause here, since a much bigger clone is one base away. V is TRBV6-1 and J is TRBJ2-3; 11 bases are shared with TRBD2. In germline, CDR1 is MNHNS, CDR2 SASEGT. The V gene end was trimmed by 3 bases and the J gene end by 5 bases; junction bases not matched to a gene: 7. This CDR3 has 16 residues. In nucleotides, the CDR3 is TGTGCCAGCAGTGAGTTTAGCGGGAGGGGTGGAGATACGCAGTATTTT. Protein: CASSEFSGRGGDTQYF.

This clonotype was observed at least ten times. This chain uses TRBV6-2 or TRBV6-3 with TRBJ2-3; D is unresolved. V was shortened by 4 bases and J by 0 bases, with 11 bases between the two germline ends. CDR3 length equals 15 residues. Per germline, CDR1 MNHEY and CDR2 SVGEGT. The CDR3 DNA is TGTGCCAGCAGTTGGAGCCCGATAAGCACAGATACGCAGTATTTT. Translating it yields CASSWSPISTDTQYF.

Details on this clonotype: A read error may explain this, as a much larger clone is one base away. The chain employs TRBV15 and TRBJ2-1; D unresolved. CDR3 length equals 13 residues. The germline V gene has CDR1 LNHNV and CDR2 YYDKDF (reference sequence). The V and J ends lost 3 bases and 9 bases respectively, with 12 bases between them. The CDR3 here is CATSSDTMGEQFF. In DNA form, the CDR3 reads TGTGCCACCAGCAGTGATACAATGGGTGAGCAGTTCTTC.

The V gene is TRBV4-1, the J gene TRBJ2-7; 7 bases are shared with TRBD1. The CDR3 spans 15 residues. Germline CDR1 MGHRA, CDR2 YSYEKL. V lost 3 bases, J lost 6 bases, and 11 bases stayed unmatched. This CDR3 reads CASSQPKTGSGEQYF. The CDR3 DNA reads TGCGCCAGCAGCCAGCCCAAGACAGGGAGCGGCGAGCAGTACTTC.

This clonotype was observed a few times. The chain uses TRBV7-9 and TRBJ2-1, with unresolved D. This CDR3 is built from 14 residues. The V end lost 3 bases, the J end lost 8 bases, and 14 bases lay between the germline ends. Germline values: CDR1 SEHNR, CDR2 FQNEAQ (reference sequence). CDR3 DNA sequence: TGTGCCAGCAGCTTGGTCGTTAGTGCTCATGAGCAGTTCTTC. Protein sequence: CASSLVVSAHEQFF.